This T cell receptor beta chain was captured by sequencing in a study of graft-versus-host responses after intestinal transplantation. Study summary: Every transplant recipient was induced with anti-thymocyte globulin, then maintained on tacrolimus and steroids for about 3 years. Overall study results and limits: Peak GvH clone levels in circulation were associated with early post-transplant HvG declines.

Notes on this clone: Its antigen is unidentified.

Trimming took 4 bases from V and 1 from J, leaving 10 bases between them. This CDR3 comprises 14 residues. Germline CDR1 and CDR2: SEHNR and FQNEAQ (reference sequence). Clones were read by immunoSEQ multiplex PCR, and TCRdb kept only the in-frame ones, dropping some. The table records some 110,000 clones, 85% to 95% of them present only once. The sequence was collected from a human donor who was the organ donor for an intestinal transplant. The rearrangement joins TRBV7-9 to TRBJ2-5, with D tentatively TRBD1 (5 bases). The source was unstimulated CD8+ T cells sorted from spleen or lymph node cells, collected before transplant. CDR3 amino acids: CASSYTGPQETQYF. CDR3 in DNA: TGTGCCAGCAGCTACACAGGACCCCAAGAGACCCAGTACTTC.